This T cell receptor (beta chain) was recorded in a study of vaccination and CD4 T cells after COVID-19. Cultured CD4+ T-cell DNA underwent Oncomine TCR Beta short-read sequencing. TCRdb ran MiXCR on the PCR reads and lists one entry per CDR3 protein. Among more than 10,000 distinct CDR3 sequences listed, approximately 52% were seen once. The germline CDR1 and CDR2 sequences are MNHNS and SASEGT. The CDR3 loop spans 14 amino acids. V shed 7 bases and J 3 bases; nucleotides not matched to a gene: 3. The treatment denotes: roughly 11-day PBMC culture with coronavirus spike peptide pools or control peptides (ViraFEST assay). This clonotype turned up a few times. As yet, its antigen is unknown.

The sample was CD4+ T cells from blood, cultured in vitro. The sequence came from a human donor who had recovered from COVID-19. The chain carries TRBV6-1 and TRBJ1-5, with 10 bases that match TRBD1. The CDR3 nucleotides read TGTGCCAGCAAGGGGACAGGGGACAATCAGCCCCAGCATTTT. Amino acid sequence: CASKGTGDNQPQHF.